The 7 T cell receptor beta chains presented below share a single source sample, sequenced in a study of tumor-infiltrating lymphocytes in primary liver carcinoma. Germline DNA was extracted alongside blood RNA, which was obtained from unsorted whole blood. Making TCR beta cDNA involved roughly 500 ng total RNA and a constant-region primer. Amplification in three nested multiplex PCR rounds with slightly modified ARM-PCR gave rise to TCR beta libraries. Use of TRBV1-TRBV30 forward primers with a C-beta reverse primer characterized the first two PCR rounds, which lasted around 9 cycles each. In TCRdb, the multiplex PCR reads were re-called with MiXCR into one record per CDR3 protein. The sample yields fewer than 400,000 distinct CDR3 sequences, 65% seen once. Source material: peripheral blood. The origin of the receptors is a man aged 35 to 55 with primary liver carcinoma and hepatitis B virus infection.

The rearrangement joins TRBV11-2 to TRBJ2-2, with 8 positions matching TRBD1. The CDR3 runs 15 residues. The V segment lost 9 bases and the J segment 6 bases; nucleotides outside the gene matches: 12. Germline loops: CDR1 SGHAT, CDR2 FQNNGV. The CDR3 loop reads CASTLRQGAAGELFF. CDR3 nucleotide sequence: TGTGCCAGTACCTTAAGGCAGGGGGCGGCCGGGGAGCTGTTTTTT. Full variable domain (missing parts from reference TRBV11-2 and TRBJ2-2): EAGVAQSPRYKIIEKRQSVAFWCNPISGHATLYWYQQILGQGPKLLIQFQNNGVVDDSQLPKDRFSAERLKGVDSTLKIQPAKLEDSAVYLCASTLRQGAAGELFFGEGSRLTVL.

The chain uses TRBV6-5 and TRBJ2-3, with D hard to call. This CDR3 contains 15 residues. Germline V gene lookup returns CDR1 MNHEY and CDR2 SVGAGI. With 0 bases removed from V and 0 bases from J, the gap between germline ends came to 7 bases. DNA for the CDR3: TGTGCCAGCAGTTACTCAAGCTGGAGCACAGATACGCAGTATTTT. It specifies CASSYSSWSTDTQYF.

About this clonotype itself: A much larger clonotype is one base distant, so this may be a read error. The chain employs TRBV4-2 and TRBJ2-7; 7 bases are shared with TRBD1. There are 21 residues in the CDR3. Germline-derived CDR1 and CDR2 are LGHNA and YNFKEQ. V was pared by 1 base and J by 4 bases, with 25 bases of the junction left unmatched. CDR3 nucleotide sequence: TGTGCCAGCAGCCAAGTAATTCCTAGGACAGGAGAACTCCTAAGGGGTTACGAGCAGTACTTC. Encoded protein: CASSQVIPRTGELLRGYEQYF.

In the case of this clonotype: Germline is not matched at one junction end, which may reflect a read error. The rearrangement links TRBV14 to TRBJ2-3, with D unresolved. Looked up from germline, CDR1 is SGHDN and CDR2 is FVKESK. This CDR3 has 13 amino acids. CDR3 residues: CASSRLGTDTQFF. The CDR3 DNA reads TGTGCCAGCAGCCGCCTAGGAACAGATACGCAGTTTTTT.

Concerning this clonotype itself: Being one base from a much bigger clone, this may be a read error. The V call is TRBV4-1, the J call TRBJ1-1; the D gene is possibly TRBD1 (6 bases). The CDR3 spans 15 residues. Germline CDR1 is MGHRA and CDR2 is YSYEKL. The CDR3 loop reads CAGSQAPRGNTEAFF. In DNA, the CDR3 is TGCGCCGGCAGCCAAGCTCCCAGGGGGAACACTGAAGCTTTCTTT.

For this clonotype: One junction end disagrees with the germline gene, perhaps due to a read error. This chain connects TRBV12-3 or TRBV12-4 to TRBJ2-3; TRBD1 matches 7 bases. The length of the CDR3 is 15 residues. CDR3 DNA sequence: TGTGCCAACAGTTTAGCGACCCCAGGGGGTGATACGCAGTATTTT. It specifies CANSLATPGGDTQYF.

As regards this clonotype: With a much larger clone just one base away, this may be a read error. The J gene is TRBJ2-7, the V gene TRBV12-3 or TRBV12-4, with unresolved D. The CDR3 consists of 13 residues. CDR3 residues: CASSLPETYVQYF. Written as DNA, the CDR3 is TGTGCCAGCAGTTTGCCAGAGACCTACGTGCAGTACTTC.